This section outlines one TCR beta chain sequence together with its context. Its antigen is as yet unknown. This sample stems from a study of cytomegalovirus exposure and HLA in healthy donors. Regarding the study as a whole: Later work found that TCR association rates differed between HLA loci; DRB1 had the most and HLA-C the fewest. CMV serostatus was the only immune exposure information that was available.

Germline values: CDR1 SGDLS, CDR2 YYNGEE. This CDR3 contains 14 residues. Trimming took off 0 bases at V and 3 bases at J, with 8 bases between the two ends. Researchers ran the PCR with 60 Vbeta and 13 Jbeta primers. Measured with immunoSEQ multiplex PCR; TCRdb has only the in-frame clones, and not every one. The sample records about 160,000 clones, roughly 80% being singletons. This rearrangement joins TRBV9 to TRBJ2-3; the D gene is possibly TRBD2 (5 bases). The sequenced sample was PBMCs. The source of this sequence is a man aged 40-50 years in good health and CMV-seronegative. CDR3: CASSVAPGTDTQYF. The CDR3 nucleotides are TGTGCCAGCAGCGTAGCTCCGGGGACAGATACGCAGTATTTT. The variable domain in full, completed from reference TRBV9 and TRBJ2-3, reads DSGVTQTPKHLITATGQRVTLRCSPRSGDLSVYWYQQSLDQGLQFLIQYYNGEERAKGNILERFSAQQFPDLHSELNLSSLELGDSALYFCASSVAPGTDTQYFGPGTRLTVL.